This TCR beta chain was retrieved from a study of spatial heterogeneity in lung cancer. Study as a whole: Across tumor regions, counts of TCR transcripts showed a strong correlation with a T cell module score derived from matched bulk RNA-seq.

Study-wide findings and caveats: The study found that expanded intratumoral alpha and beta TCR counts tracked tumor mutation counts.

V shed 7 bases and J 2 bases; nucleotides not matched to a gene: 7. The CDR3 contains 14 residues. Germline assignment: CDR1 MDHEN and CDR2 SYDVKM. One entry per CDR3 protein results from TCRdb running MiXCR on the 5' RACE reads. The profile covers more than 15,000 distinct CDR3 sequences, with more than 5.5% appearing a single time and 3.7% taken by the ten largest. Time point: sample taken at primary tumor resection. Material for sequencing was whole RNA from tumor, nontumor lung or frozen PBMC, left unsorted. This clonotype was seen many times. Its specificity is unknown. The sample consisted of lung tumor tissue, taken at surgery. The TCR sequence derives from a female donor with early-stage non-small cell lung cancer. The V gene is TRBV28, the J gene TRBJ1-2, with 7 bases aligning to TRBD1. DNA of the CDR3: TGTGCCAGCAACTTGTCAGGGGGAAACTATGGCTACACCTTC. Translating gives CASNLSGGNYGYTF.